Listed below are T cell receptor beta chains from one sample, sequenced in a study of response to subunit inactivated influenza vaccine. TCRdb fed the RT-PCR reads into MiXCR, producing one record per CDR3 protein. The sample includes about 180,000 distinct CDR3 sequences, around 9% of them seen just once. The sequencing used non-naive T cells sorted from PBMCs, collected on the day of vaccination. Receptors were obtained from a man in his fifties or sixties who received an inactivated influenza vaccine. CDR3s include the opening cysteine and the closing phenylalanine or tryptophan. The D gene is left open where the match is weak. Not all rows give a size; the values are once, few, many and, for expanded clones, a class.

J gene: TRBJ2-2
V gene: TRBV6-1
D gene: TRBD2
clone size: many
CDR3 DNA: TGTGCCAGCCCCGGGACTAGCGGAACCGGGGAGCTGTTTTTT
CDR3 protein: CASPGTSGTGELFF

J gene: TRBJ2-1
V gene: TRBV6-2/TRBV6-3
D gene: TRBD2
clone size: few
CDR3 DNA: TGTGCCAGCAGTTACGGACTGGGTAGCGGGAGTTCGTACAATGAGCAGTTCTTC
CDR3 protein: CASSYGLGSGSSYNEQFF

J gene: TRBJ1-2
V gene: TRBV20-1
D gene: TRBD1
clone size: -
CDR3 DNA: TGCAGTGCTAGAGGCGTGGGACAGGGGATGGACTATGGCTACACCTTC
CDR3 protein: CSARGVGQGMDYGYTF

J gene: TRBJ2-3
V gene: TRBV20-1
D gene: TRBD2
clone size: -
CDR3 DNA: TGCAGTGCCGGGGGGTCCGACCAAGATACGCAGTATTTT
CDR3 protein: CSAGGSDQDTQYF

J gene: TRBJ2-5
V gene: TRBV19
D gene: TRBD2
clone size: -
CDR3 DNA: TGTGCCAGTAGTATAGTTTCAGCGGGGGGGCTGGAGACCCAGTGCTTC
CDR3 protein: CASSIVSAGGLETQCF

J gene: TRBJ2-5
V gene: TRBV15
D gene: -
clone size: many
CDR3 DNA: TGTGCCACCAGCTCCAGGCGACAAGAGACCCAGTACTTC
CDR3 protein: CATSSRRQETQYF

J gene: TRBJ1-2
V gene: TRBV11-2
D gene: TRBD1
clone size: many
CDR3 DNA: TGTGCCAGCAGCCCAAGACAGGGGGATGGCTACACCTTC
CDR3 protein: CASSPRQGDGYTF

J gene: TRBJ2-5
V gene: TRBV27
D gene: -
clone size: -
CDR3 DNA: TGTGCCAGCAGTTTAAGGGGCCAAGAGACCCAGTACTTC
CDR3 protein: CASSLRGQETQYF

J gene: TRBJ2-7
V gene: TRBV9
D gene: -
clone size: -
CDR3 DNA: TGTGCCAGCAGCCCCCGTGGGGACGAGCAGTACTTC
CDR3 protein: CASSPRGDEQYF

J gene: TRBJ2-5
V gene: TRBV20-1
D gene: -
clone size: many
CDR3 DNA: TGCAGTGCCCGTCCAGGAGGGACCCAGTACTTC
CDR3 protein: CSARPGGTQYF

J gene: TRBJ1-1
V gene: TRBV12-3/TRBV12-4
D gene: -
clone size: -
CDR3 DNA: TGTGCCAGCAGTTTAAGTGTCAGGAACACTGAAGCTTTCTTT
CDR3 protein: CASSLSVRNTEAFF

J gene: TRBJ2-3
V gene: TRBV14
D gene: -
clone size: few
CDR3 DNA: TGTGCCAGCAGCCAACCCGGCACAGATACGCAGTATTTT
CDR3 protein: CASSQPGTDTQYF

J gene: TRBJ2-3
V gene: TRBV7-2
D gene: -
clone size: -
CDR3 DNA: TGTGCCAGCAGCTTAGATACCCTCAGCACAGATACGCAGTATTTT
CDR3 protein: CASSLDTLSTDTQYF

J gene: TRBJ2-3
V gene: TRBV12-3/TRBV12-4
D gene: -
clone size: many
CDR3 DNA: TGTGCCAGCAGTTGGGGGGACAGAACACTGGGGGATACGCAGTATTTT
CDR3 protein: CASSWGDRTLGDTQYF

J gene: TRBJ2-1
V gene: TRBV5-6
D gene: -
clone size: few
CDR3 DNA: TGTGCCAGCAGCTTGCCGGGGACAGAGCAGTTCTTC
CDR3 protein: CASSLPGTEQFF

J gene: TRBJ2-3
V gene: TRBV20-1
D gene: -
clone size: few
CDR3 DNA: TGCAGTGCTAGAGAGCTGATGGGGGACACCCGCACAGATACGCAGTATTTT
CDR3 protein: CSARELMGDTRTDTQYF

J gene: TRBJ2-2
V gene: TRBV4-2
D gene: -
clone size: many
CDR3 DNA: TGTGCCAGCAGCCAAGGATTTTCGCCTACGGACACCGGGGAGCTGTTTTTT
CDR3 protein: CASSQGFSPTDTGELFF

J gene: TRBJ1-2
V gene: TRBV6-2/TRBV6-3
D gene: -
clone size: few
CDR3 DNA: TGTGCCAGCAGTTACGTCAGGGGAAGCTATGGCTACACCTTC
CDR3 protein: CASSYVRGSYGYTF

J gene: TRBJ1-1
V gene: TRBV30
D gene: TRBD1
clone size: many
CDR3 DNA: TGTGCCTGGAGTCCCGGGACAGGGGGCTTTATTAACACTGAAGCTTTCTTT
CDR3 protein: CAWSPGTGGFINTEAFF

J gene: TRBJ1-2
V gene: TRBV20-1
D gene: -
clone size: -
CDR3 DNA: TGCAGTGCTCTGCCTCAGGGTTCCTATGGCTACACCTTC
CDR3 protein: CSALPQGSYGYTF

J gene: TRBJ2-5
V gene: TRBV12-3/TRBV12-4
D gene: TRBD2
clone size: -
CDR3 DNA: TGTGCCAGCACCGGGGCTAGCGGGAAAGAGACCCAGTACTTC
CDR3 protein: CASTGASGKETQYF

J gene: TRBJ2-1
V gene: TRBV5-1
D gene: -
clone size: few
CDR3 DNA: TGCGCCAGCGGCCGCGGGGAACAGGGCAATGAGCAGTTCTTC
CDR3 protein: CASGRGEQGNEQFF

J gene: TRBJ1-2
V gene: TRBV19
D gene: TRBD1
clone size: -
CDR3 DNA: TGTGCCAGTAGTACGGCGACAGGGACCACCTATGGCTACACCTTC
CDR3 protein: CASSTATGTTYGYTF

J gene: TRBJ2-1
V gene: TRBV27
D gene: -
clone size: many
CDR3 DNA: TGTGCCAGCAGTTTATCTAGGTTAGCGGTTACCGTTAGCTCCTACAATGAGCAGTTCTTC
CDR3 protein: CASSLSRLAVTVSSYNEQFF

J gene: TRBJ2-7
V gene: TRBV7-2
D gene: TRBD1
clone size: few
CDR3 DNA: TGTGCCAGCAGCAGTTACAGGGGTTACGAGCAGTACTTC
CDR3 protein: CASSSYRGYEQYF

J gene: TRBJ2-1
V gene: TRBV7-2
D gene: -
clone size: many
CDR3 DNA: TGTGCCAGCAGCCTACGGGCGCACAGCGATGAGCAGTTCTTC
CDR3 protein: CASSLRAHSDEQFF

J gene: TRBJ2-1
V gene: TRBV4-2
D gene: -
clone size: many
CDR3 DNA: TGTGCCAGCAGCCAAGTGACGGGACAAGGAGGCAATGAGCAGTTCTTC
CDR3 protein: CASSQVTGQGGNEQFF

J gene: TRBJ2-7
V gene: TRBV5-1
D gene: -
clone size: many
CDR3 DNA: TGCGCCAGCAGCTTTGACCCTTCCTACGAGCAGTACTTC
CDR3 protein: CASSFDPSYEQYF

J gene: TRBJ2-1
V gene: TRBV7-2
D gene: -
clone size: few
CDR3 DNA: TGTGCCAGCAGCTTAGCGCTTGCGGACAATGAGCAGTTCTTC
CDR3 protein: CASSLALADNEQFF

J gene: TRBJ1-2
V gene: TRBV12-3/TRBV12-4
D gene: -
clone size: many
CDR3 DNA: TGTGCCAGCAGTTGGGGGGATTATGGCTACACCTTC
CDR3 protein: CASSWGDYGYTF

J gene: TRBJ1-2
V gene: TRBV4-3
D gene: -
clone size: many
CDR3 DNA: TGCGCCAGCAGCCAAGGGGTTTTGGAGAGAGGCTATGGCTACACCTTC
CDR3 protein: CASSQGVLERGYGYTF

J gene: TRBJ2-7
V gene: TRBV5-1
D gene: TRBD2
clone size: -
CDR3 DNA: TGCGCCAGCAGCTTGGCCTCGGCGGGAGGCCCTGAGGAGCAGTACTTC
CDR3 protein: CASSLASAGGPEEQYF

J gene: TRBJ2-3
V gene: TRBV30
D gene: TRBD2
clone size: -
CDR3 DNA: TGTGCCTGGAGTGAACTCTGGCGGGAGGCGGGCACAGATACGCAGTATTTT
CDR3 protein: CAWSELWREAGTDTQYF

J gene: TRBJ1-5
V gene: TRBV18
D gene: -
clone size: many
CDR3 DNA: TGTGCCAGCTCCCTCAGTGCTAATCAGCCCCAGCATTTT
CDR3 protein: CASSLSANQPQHF

J gene: TRBJ2-2
V gene: TRBV12-3/TRBV12-4
D gene: -
clone size: many
CDR3 DNA: TGTGCCAGCAGTTCACGGGTGAACACCGGGGAGCTGTTTTTT
CDR3 protein: CASSSRVNTGELFF

J gene: TRBJ2-6
V gene: TRBV7-8
D gene: -
clone size: -
CDR3 DNA: TGTGCCAGCAGCTTAGCGTTACCCTTGGGTCCTGGGGCCAACGTCCTGACTTTC
CDR3 protein: CASSLALPLGPGANVLTF

J gene: TRBJ2-1
V gene: TRBV19
D gene: -
clone size: few
CDR3 DNA: TGTGCCAGTAGTATCCGGGACTCCACCCCCAATGAGCAGTTCTTC
CDR3 protein: CASSIRDSTPNEQFF

J gene: TRBJ2-1
V gene: TRBV10-3
D gene: TRBD2
clone size: -
CDR3 DNA: TGTGCCATCAGGGGCGGGGGGGGCCTCTACAATGAGCAGTTCTTC
CDR3 protein: CAIRGGGGLYNEQFF

J gene: TRBJ2-1
V gene: TRBV24-1
D gene: -
clone size: many
CDR3 DNA: TGTGCCACCAGTGAGGGGCGGACGAGCTTCTACAATGAGCAGTTCTTC
CDR3 protein: CATSEGRTSFYNEQFF

J gene: TRBJ1-1
V gene: TRBV11-2
D gene: -
clone size: many
CDR3 DNA: TGTGCCAGCGGGGACGGATTGAACACTGAAGCTTTCTTT
CDR3 protein: CASGDGLNTEAFF

J gene: TRBJ2-2
V gene: TRBV28
D gene: -
clone size: many
CDR3 DNA: TGTGCCAGCAGCTTACCCCCTAGCGCCACCGGGGAGCTGTTTTTT
CDR3 protein: CASSLPPSATGELFF

J gene: TRBJ2-7
V gene: TRBV29-1
D gene: -
clone size: many
CDR3 DNA: TGCAGCGCCGAGGAGACCGTGGGCGGGCAGTACTTC
CDR3 protein: CSAEETVGGQYF

J gene: TRBJ2-1
V gene: TRBV7-8
D gene: TRBD2
clone size: few
CDR3 DNA: TGTGCCAGCAGCTTAGCGGGGGGGGGGACCTACAATGAGCAGTTCTTC
CDR3 protein: CASSLAGGGTYNEQFF

J gene: TRBJ1-3
V gene: TRBV4-2
D gene: -
clone size: -
CDR3 DNA: TGTGCCAGCATGATATCGGGGGGTCCCTCTGGAAACACCATATATTTT
CDR3 protein: CASMISGGPSGNTIYF

J gene: TRBJ2-2
V gene: TRBV5-1
D gene: TRBD1
clone size: many
CDR3 DNA: TGCGCCAGCAGCTTGGGGACAGGGAACACCGGGGAGCTGTTTTTT
CDR3 protein: CASSLGTGNTGELFF

J gene: TRBJ2-3
V gene: TRBV6-5
D gene: -
clone size: few
CDR3 DNA: TGTGCCAGCAGTTACTCATCCCGGGGCTCGGAACCAGATACGCAGTATTTT
CDR3 protein: CASSYSSRGSEPDTQYF

J gene: TRBJ2-7
V gene: TRBV5-1
D gene: -
clone size: -
CDR3 DNA: TGCGCCAGCAGCTTGAAAGGGAGCTCCTACGAGCAGTACTTC
CDR3 protein: CASSLKGSSYEQYF

J gene: TRBJ2-5
V gene: TRBV19
D gene: -
clone size: few
CDR3 DNA: TGTGCCATATCACAGGGTTGGCAAGAGACCCAGTACTTC
CDR3 protein: CAISQGWQETQYF

J gene: TRBJ2-5
V gene: TRBV5-1
D gene: TRBD2
clone size: -
CDR3 DNA: TGCGCCAGCAGCCCCGGGCTAGCGGGGGGGCAAGAGACCCAGTACTTC
CDR3 protein: CASSPGLAGGQETQYF

J gene: TRBJ2-7
V gene: TRBV7-8
D gene: TRBD1
clone size: many
CDR3 DNA: TGTGCCAGCAGCCCTCCGGACAGGGGGCTGTGGGAGCAGTACTTC
CDR3 protein: CASSPPDRGLWEQYF

J gene: TRBJ2-1
V gene: TRBV5-1
D gene: -
clone size: many
CDR3 DNA: TGCGCCAGCAGTTATTACAGCTCCTACAATGAGCAGTTCTTC
CDR3 protein: CASSYYSSYNEQFF

J gene: TRBJ2-1
V gene: TRBV7-2
D gene: -
clone size: few
CDR3 DNA: TGTGCCAGCAGCTTAGAGGGGGGGGAGTACAATGAGCAGTTCTTC
CDR3 protein: CASSLEGGEYNEQFF

J gene: TRBJ1-1
V gene: TRBV4-2
D gene: -
clone size: few
CDR3 DNA: TGTGCCAGCAGCCAACCGGGGGGGCTGAGCACTGAAGCTTTCTTT
CDR3 protein: CASSQPGGLSTEAFF

J gene: TRBJ1-3
V gene: TRBV7-2
D gene: -
clone size: many
CDR3 DNA: TGTGCCAGCAGCCCCAAGGGGCGGGCCCATGGAAACACCATATATTTT
CDR3 protein: CASSPKGRAHGNTIYF

J gene: TRBJ2-1
V gene: TRBV20-1
D gene: TRBD2
clone size: few
CDR3 DNA: TGCAGTGCTAGGACCCCCCTGGCGGGGGGGTACAATGAGCAGTTCTTC
CDR3 protein: CSARTPLAGGYNEQFF

J gene: TRBJ2-3
V gene: TRBV6-2/TRBV6-3
D gene: TRBD2
clone size: -
CDR3 DNA: TGTGCCAGCAGTTACTCGAAGGTAGCGGGAGAGCAAGATACGCAGTATTTT
CDR3 protein: CASSYSKVAGEQDTQYF

J gene: TRBJ1-6
V gene: TRBV5-4
D gene: TRBD1
clone size: -
CDR3 DNA: TGTGCCAGCAGCTCGGACAGGGGGCGCGGGTTTGATTCACCCCTCCACTTT
CDR3 protein: CASSSDRGRGFDSPLHF

J gene: TRBJ2-1
V gene: TRBV5-1
D gene: TRBD1
clone size: -
CDR3 DNA: TGCGCCAGCAGCATGCTCCCGGACAGGGTCGGGTACAATGAGCAGTTCTTC
CDR3 protein: CASSMLPDRVGYNEQFF

J gene: TRBJ1-1
V gene: TRBV5-6
D gene: -
clone size: few
CDR3 DNA: TGTGCCAGCAGCTTGGCCGGTTTCGGGGGCAACGCTGAAGCTTTCTTT
CDR3 protein: CASSLAGFGGNAEAFF